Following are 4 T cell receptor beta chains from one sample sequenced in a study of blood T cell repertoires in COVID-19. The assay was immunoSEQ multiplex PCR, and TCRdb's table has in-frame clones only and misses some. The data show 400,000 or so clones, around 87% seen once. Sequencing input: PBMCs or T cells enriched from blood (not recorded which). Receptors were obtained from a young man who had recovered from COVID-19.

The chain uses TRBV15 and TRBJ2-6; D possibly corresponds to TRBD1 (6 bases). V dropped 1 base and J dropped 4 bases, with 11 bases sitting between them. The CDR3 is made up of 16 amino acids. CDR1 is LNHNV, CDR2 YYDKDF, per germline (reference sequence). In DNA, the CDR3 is TGTGCCACCAGCAGAGCTACAGGGTCCGGGGCCAACGTCCTGACTTTC. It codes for CATSRATGSGANVLTF.

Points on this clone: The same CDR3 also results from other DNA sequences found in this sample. CDR3 residues: CASSSGRASREQYF. Here the CDR3 DNA reads TGTGCCAGTAGTAGCGGGAGGGCCTCTCGCGAGCAGTACTTC. The chain combines TRBV19 with TRBJ2-7; 9 nucleotides match TRBD2. Germline V gene sequence: CDR1 LNHDA, CDR2 SQIVND (reference sequence). There are 14 residues in the CDR3. Losses at the gene ends were 4 bases for V and 6 bases for J; bases not matched to a gene: 7.

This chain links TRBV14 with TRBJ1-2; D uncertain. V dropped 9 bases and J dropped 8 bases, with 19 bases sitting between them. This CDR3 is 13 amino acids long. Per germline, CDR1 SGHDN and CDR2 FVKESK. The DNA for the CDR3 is TGTGCCAGTTGCGGGCCTCAATCCTGGGGCTACACCTTC. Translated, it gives CASCGPQSWGYTF. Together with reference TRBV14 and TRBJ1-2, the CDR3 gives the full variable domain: EAGVTQFPSHSVIEKGQTVTLRCDPISGHDNLYWYRRVMGKEIKFLLHFVKESKQDESGMPNNRFLAERTGGTYSTLKVQPAELEDSGVYFCASCGPQSWGYTFGSGTRLTVV.

DNA of the CDR3: TGCAGCGTTGAATGGAGCGGGTTAGATACGCAGTATTTT. This encodes CSVEWSGLDTQYF. J is TRBJ2-3 and V is TRBV29-1; D may be TRBD2 (6 bases). V gave up 2 bases and J gave up 5 bases, with 11 bases separating them. The CDR3 length is 13 residues. Germline lookup yields CDR1 SQVTM and CDR2 ANQGSEA.